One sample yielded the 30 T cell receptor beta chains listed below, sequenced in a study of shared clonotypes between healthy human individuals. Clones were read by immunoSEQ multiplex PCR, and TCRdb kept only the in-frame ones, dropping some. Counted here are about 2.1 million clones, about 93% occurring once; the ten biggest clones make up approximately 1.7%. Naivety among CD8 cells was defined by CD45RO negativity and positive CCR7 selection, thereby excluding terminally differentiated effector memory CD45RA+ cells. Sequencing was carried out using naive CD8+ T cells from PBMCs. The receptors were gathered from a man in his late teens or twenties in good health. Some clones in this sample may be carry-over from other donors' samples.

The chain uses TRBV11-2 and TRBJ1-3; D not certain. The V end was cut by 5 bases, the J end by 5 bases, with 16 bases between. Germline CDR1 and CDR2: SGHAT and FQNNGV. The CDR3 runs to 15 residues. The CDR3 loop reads CASSPQRQTRNTIYF. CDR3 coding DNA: TGTGCCAGCAGCCCCCAACGACAAACCCGAAACACCATATATTTT.

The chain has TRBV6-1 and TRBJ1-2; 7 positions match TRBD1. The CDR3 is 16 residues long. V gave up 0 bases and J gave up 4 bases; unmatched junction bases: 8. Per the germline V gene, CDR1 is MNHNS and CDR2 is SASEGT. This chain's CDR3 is CASSEASGGRSYGYTF. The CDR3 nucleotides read TGTGCCAGCAGTGAAGCGTCAGGGGGACGTAGCTATGGCTACACCTTC.

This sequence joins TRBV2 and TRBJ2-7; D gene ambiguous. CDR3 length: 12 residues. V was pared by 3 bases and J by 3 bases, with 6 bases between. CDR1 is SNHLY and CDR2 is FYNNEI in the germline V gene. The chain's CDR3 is CASSDWGYEQYF. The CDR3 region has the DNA TGTGCCAGCAGTGATTGGGGCTACGAGCAGTACTTC.

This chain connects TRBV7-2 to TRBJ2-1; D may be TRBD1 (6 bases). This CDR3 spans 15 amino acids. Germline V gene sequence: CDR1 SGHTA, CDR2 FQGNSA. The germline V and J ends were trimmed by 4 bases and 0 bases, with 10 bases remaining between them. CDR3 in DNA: TGTGCCAGCAGCTCCCGACAGGTCTCCTACAATGAGCAGTTCTTC. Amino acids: CASSSRQVSYNEQFF.

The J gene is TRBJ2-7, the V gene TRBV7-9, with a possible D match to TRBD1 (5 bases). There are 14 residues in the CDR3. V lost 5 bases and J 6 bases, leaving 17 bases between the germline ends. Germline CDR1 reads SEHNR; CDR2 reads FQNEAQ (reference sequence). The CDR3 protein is CASSGAYSYGEQYF. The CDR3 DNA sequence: TGTGCCAGCAGCGGGGCCTACTCCTATGGCGAGCAGTACTTC. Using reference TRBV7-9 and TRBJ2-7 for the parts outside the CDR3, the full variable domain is DTGVSQNPRHKITKRGQNVTFRCDPISEHNRLYWYRQTLGQGPEFLTYFQNEAQLEKSRLLSDRFSAERPKGSFSTLEIQRTEQGDSAMYLCASSGAYSYGEQYFGPGTRLTVT.

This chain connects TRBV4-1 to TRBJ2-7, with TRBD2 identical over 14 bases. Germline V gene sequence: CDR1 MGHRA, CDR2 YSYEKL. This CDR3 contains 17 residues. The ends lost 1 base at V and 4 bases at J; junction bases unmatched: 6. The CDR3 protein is CASSQGPGLAGVYEQYF. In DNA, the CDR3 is TGCGCCAGCAGCCAAGGTCCGGGACTAGCGGGAGTGTACGAGCAGTACTTC.

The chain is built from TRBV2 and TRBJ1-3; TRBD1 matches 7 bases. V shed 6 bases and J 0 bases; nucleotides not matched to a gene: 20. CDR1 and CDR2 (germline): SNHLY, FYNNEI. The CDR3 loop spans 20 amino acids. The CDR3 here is CASSEKVRIWDSYSGNTIYF. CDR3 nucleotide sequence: TGTGCCAGCAGCGAAAAGGTTAGAATATGGGACAGTTACTCTGGAAACACCATATATTTT.

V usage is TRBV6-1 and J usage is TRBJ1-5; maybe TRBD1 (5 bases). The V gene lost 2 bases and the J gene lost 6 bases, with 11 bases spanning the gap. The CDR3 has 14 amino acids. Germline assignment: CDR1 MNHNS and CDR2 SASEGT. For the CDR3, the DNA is TGTGCCAGCAGTGAAACAGGTGCGGGTCAGCCCCAGCATTTT. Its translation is CASSETGAGQPQHF.

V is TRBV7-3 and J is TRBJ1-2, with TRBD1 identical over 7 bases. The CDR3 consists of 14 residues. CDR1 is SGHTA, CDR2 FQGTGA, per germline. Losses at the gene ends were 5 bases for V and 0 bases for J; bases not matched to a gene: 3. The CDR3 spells CASSQDRTNYGYTF. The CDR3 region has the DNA TGTGCCAGCAGCCAGGACAGGACTAACTATGGCTACACCTTC.

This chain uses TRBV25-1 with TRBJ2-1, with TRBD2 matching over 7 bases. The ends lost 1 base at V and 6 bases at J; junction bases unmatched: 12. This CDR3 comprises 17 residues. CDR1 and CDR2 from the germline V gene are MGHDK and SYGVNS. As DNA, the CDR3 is TGTGCCAGCAGTGAATGGTTGGAGGGAGGGCCAGGCAATGAGCAGTTCTTC. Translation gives CASSEWLEGGPGNEQFF. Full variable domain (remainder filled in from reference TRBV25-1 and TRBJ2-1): EADIYQTPRYLVIGTGKKITLECSQTMGHDKMYWYQQDPGMELHLIHYSYGVNSTEKGDLSSESTVSRIRTEHFPLTLESARPSHTSQYLCASSEWLEGGPGNEQFFGPGTRLTVL.

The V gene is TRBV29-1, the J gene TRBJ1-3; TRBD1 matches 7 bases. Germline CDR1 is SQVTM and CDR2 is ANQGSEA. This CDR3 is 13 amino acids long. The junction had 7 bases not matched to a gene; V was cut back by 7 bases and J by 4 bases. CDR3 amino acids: CSATTGWGNTIYF. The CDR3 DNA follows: TGCAGCGCCACGACAGGGTGGGGAAACACCATATATTTT.

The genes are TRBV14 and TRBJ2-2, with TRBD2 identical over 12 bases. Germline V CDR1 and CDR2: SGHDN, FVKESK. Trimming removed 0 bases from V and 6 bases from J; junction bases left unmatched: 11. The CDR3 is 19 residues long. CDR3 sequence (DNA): TGTGCCAGCAGCCAAGATCCTAGTCTAGCGGGAGGGTTCGCCGGGGAGCTGTTTTTT. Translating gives CASSQDPSLAGGFAGELFF.

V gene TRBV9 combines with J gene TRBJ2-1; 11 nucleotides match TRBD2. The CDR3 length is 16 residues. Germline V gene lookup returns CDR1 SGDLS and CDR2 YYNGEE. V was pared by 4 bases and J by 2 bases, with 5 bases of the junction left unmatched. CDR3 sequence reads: CASSPQGLAAYNEQFF. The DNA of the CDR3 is TGTGCCAGCAGCCCCCAGGGACTAGCGGCCTACAATGAGCAGTTCTTC. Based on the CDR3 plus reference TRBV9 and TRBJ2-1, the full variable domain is DSGVTQTPKHLITATGQRVTLRCSPRSGDLSVYWYQQSLDQGLQFLIQYYNGEERAKGNILERFSAQQFPDLHSELNLSSLELGDSALYFCASSPQGLAAYNEQFFGPGTRLTVL.

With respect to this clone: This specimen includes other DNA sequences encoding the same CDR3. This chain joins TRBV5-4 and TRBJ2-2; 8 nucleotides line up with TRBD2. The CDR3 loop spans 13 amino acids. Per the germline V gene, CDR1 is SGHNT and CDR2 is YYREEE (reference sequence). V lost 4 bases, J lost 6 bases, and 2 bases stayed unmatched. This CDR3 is CASSPGGAGELFF. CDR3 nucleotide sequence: TGTGCCAGCAGCCCGGGAGGGGCCGGGGAGCTGTTTTTT.

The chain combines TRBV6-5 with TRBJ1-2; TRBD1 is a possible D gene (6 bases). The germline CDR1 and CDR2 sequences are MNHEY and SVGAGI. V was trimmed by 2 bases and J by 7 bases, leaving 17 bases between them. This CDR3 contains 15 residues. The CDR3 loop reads CASSYKGVPKGGYTF. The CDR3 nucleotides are TGTGCCAGCAGTTACAAGGGGGTGCCGAAGGGTGGCTACACCTTC.

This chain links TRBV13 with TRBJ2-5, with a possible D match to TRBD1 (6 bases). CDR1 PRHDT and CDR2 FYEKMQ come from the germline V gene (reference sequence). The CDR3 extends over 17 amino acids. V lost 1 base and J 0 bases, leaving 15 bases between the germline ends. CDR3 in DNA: TGTGCCAGCAGCTTAGACGGGACACCCACCGACCAAGAGACCCAGTACTTC. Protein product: CASSLDGTPTDQETQYF.

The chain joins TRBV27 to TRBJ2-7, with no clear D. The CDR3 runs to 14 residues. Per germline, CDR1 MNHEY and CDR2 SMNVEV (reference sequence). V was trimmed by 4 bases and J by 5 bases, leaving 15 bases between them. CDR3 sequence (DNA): TGTGCCAGCAGTTCCCGTCCCCAGGCCCACGAGCAGTACTTC. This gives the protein CASSSRPQAHEQYF.

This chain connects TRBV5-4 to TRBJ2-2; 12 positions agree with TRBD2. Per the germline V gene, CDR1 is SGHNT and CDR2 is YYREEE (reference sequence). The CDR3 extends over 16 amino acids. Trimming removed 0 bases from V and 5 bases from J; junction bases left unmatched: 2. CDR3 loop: CASSLGLAGETGELFF. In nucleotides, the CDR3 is TGTGCCAGCAGCTTGGGACTAGCGGGAGAAACCGGGGAGCTGTTTTTT. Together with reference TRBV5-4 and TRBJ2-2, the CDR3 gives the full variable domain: ETGVTQSPTHLIKTRGQQVTLRCSSQSGHNTVSWYQQALGQGPQFIFQYYREEENGRGNFPPRFSGLQFPNYSSELNVNALELDDSALYLCASSLGLAGETGELFFGEGSRLTVL.

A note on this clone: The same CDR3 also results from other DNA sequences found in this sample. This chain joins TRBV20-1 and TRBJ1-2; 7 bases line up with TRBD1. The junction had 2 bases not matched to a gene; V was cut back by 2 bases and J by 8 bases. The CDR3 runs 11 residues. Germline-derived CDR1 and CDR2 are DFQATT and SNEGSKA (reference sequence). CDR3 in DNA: TGCAGTGCTAGAACAGGGGAGGGCTACACCTTC. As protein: CSARTGEGYTF.

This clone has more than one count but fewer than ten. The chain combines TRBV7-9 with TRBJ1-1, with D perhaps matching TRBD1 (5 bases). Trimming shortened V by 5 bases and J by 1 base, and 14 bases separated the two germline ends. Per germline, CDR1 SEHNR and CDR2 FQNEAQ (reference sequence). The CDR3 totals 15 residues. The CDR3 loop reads CASSPSAGSNTEAFF. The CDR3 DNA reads TGTGCCAGCAGCCCCTCAGCAGGGTCGAACACTGAAGCTTTCTTT.

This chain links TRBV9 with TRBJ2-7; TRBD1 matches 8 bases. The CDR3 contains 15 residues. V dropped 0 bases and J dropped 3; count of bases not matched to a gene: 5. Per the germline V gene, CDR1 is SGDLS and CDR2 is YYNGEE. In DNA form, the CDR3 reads TGTGCCAGCAGCGTAGAGGGAGACAGGGGCTACGAGCAGTACTTC. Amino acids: CASSVEGDRGYEQYF.

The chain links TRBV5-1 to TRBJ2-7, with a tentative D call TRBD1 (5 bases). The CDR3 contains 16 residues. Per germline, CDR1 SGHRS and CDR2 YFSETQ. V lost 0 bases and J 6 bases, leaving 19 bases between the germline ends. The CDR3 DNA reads TGCGCCAGCAGCTTGGGTATGGGGCTCGGCGGTAGCGAGCAGTACTTC. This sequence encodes CASSLGMGLGGSEQYF. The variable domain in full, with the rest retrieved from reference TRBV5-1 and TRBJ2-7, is KAGVTQTPRYLIKTRGQQVTLSCSPISGHRSVSWYQQTPGQGLQFLFEYFSETQRNKGNFPGRFSGRQFSNSRSEMNVSTLELGDSALYLCASSLGMGLGGSEQYFGPGTRLTVT.

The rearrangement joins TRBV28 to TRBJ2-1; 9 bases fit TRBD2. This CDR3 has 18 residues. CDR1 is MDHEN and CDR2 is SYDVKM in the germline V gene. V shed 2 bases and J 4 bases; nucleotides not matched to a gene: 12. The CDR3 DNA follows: TGTGCCAGCAGTTTACGACTGATACTAGCGGGCGAGTACAATGAGCAGTTCTTC. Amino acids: CASSLRLILAGEYNEQFF.

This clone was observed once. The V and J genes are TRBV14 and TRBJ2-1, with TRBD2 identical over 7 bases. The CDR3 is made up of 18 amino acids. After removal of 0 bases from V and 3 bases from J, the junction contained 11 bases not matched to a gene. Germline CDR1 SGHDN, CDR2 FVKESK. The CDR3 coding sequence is TGTGCCAGCAGCCAAGAGGAGACGGCGGGAGCCTACTACAATGAGCAGTTCTTC. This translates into CASSQEETAGAYYNEQFF.

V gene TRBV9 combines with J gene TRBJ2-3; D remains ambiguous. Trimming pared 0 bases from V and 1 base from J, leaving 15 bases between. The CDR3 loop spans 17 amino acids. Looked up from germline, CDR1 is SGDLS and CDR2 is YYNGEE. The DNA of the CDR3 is TGTGCCAGCAGCGTAGGGACGACTGGAACTCGCACAGATACGCAGTATTTT. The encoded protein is CASSVGTTGTRTDTQYF.

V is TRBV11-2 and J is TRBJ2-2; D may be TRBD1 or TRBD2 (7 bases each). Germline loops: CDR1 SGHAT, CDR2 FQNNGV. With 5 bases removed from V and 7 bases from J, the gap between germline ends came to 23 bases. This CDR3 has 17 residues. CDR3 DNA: TGTGCCAGCAGCCCCCCGTGGGAGGGGGCGAACGTCGGGGAGCTGTTTTTT. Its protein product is CASSPPWEGANVGELFF.

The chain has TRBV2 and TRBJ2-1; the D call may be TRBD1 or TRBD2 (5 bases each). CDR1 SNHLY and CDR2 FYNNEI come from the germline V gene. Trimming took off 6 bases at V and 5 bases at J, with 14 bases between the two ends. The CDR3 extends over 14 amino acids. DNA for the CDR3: TGTGCCAGCAGAACACCGCTGGGGGACAATGAGCAGTTCTTC. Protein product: CASRTPLGDNEQFF.

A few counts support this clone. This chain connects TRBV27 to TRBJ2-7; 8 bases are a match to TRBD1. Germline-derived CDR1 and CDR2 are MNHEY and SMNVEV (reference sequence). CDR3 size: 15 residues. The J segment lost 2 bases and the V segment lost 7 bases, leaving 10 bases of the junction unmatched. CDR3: CASKLGQGEAYEQYF. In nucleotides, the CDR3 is TGTGCCAGCAAACTCGGACAGGGAGAAGCCTACGAGCAGTACTTC.

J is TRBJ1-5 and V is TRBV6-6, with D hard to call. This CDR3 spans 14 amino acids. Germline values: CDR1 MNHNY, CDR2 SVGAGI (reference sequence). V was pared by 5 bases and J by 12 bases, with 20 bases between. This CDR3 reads CASSPPGQAIYQHF. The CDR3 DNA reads TGTGCCAGCAGTCCTCCGGGCCAGGCTATTTACCAGCATTTT.

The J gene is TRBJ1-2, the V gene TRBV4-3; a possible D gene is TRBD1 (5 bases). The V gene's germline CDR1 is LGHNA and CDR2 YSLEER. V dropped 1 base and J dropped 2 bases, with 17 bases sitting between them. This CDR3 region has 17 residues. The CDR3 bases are TGCGCCAGCAGCCAAGGTATCGTAAAGGGGCACAACTATGGCTACACCTTC. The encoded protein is CASSQGIVKGHNYGYTF.